Each of the 12 T cell receptor beta chains below was sequenced from the same sample in a study of blood T cell repertoires in COVID-19 (dated by TCRdb to 2020 to 2022). The receptor library was made with the immunoSEQ multiplex PCR assay. TCRdb stores this immuneACCESS table with in-frame sequences only. Part of the clones is absent; in the studies checked, under half of the shortfall reflects unresolved V genes, and no reason is known for the rest. A total of 250,000 to 300,000 clones appear in this sample, roughly 92% of them only once. 2% to 2.5% of the sample is in the top ten clones. Sample: peripheral blood. Source of these receptors: a woman in her 30s with COVID-19, enrolled during active disease.

The chain is built from TRBV9 and TRBJ2-7; tentative D call: TRBD2 (5 bases). The ends were cut back, 0 bases at V and 9 bases at J, with 16 bases in the middle. This CDR3 comprises 14 residues. Germline CDR1 reads SGDLS; CDR2 reads YYNGEE. This chain's CDR3 is CASSVGSSDRRQYF. The CDR3 bases are TGTGCCAGCAGCGTAGGAAGTAGCGACCGCAGGCAGTACTTC.

The V gene is TRBV3-1 (or the pseudogene TRBV3-2), the J gene TRBJ2-2; TRBD1 matches 8 bases. In germline, CDR1 is LGHDT, CDR2 YNNKEL (reference sequence). The CDR3 has 17 amino acids. The junction had 12 bases not matched to a gene; V was cut back by 1 base and J by 8 bases. CDR3 DNA sequence: TGTGCCAGCAGCCAAGTTGTAGGACAGGGCCCCCAAGGGGAGCTGTTTTTT. It translates to CASSQVVGQGPQGELFF.

CDR3 sequence (DNA): TGTGCCAGCAGTCCCATTCGGGATTCCACTGAAGCTTTCTTT. This sequence encodes CASSPIRDSTEAFF. The J gene is TRBJ1-1, the V gene TRBV6-2 or TRBV6-3; D is unresolved. Trimming shortened V by 5 bases and J by 4 bases, and 14 bases separated the two germline ends. The CDR3 is 14 amino acids. Germline assignment: CDR1 MNHEY and CDR2 SVGEGT.

The chain recombines TRBV24-1 with TRBJ1-2, with 9 bases that match TRBD1. CDR3 size: 15 residues. Germline loops: CDR1 KGHDR, CDR2 SFDVKD. Trimming took 6 bases from V and 3 from J; bases not matched to a gene: 7. The CDR3 DNA sequence: TGTGCCACCAGTCCCGGGACAGGGTTGGACTATGGCTACACCTTC. It specifies CATSPGTGLDYGYTF.

This chain links TRBV6-5 with TRBJ2-1, with TRBD1 as a possible D gene (5 bases). The CDR3 contains 13 residues. The germline V gene has CDR1 MNHEY and CDR2 SVGAGI. Trimming pared 4 bases from V and 4 bases from J, leaving 8 bases between. The CDR3 nucleotides are TGTGCCAGCAGTTCCGACAGTTACAATGAGCAGTTCTTC. Its protein is CASSSDSYNEQFF.

The V call is TRBV19, the J call TRBJ1-6; 9 bases line up with TRBD1. CDR1 is LNHDA and CDR2 is SQIVND in the germline V gene (reference sequence). V was clipped by 5 bases and J by 10 bases; unmatched bases: 12. The CDR3 covers 16 residues. Written as DNA, the CDR3 is TGTGCCAGTAGTCGCGCCGGGACAGGGCTTCGGTCACCCCTCCACTTT. Translating it yields CASSRAGTGLRSPLHF.

The genes are TRBV3-1 (or the pseudogene TRBV3-2) and TRBJ2-1; D gene unclear. The CDR3 runs to 15 residues. Trimming took 3 bases from V and 1 from J, leaving 10 bases between them. CDR1 is LGHDT, CDR2 YNNKEL, per germline (reference sequence). CDR3 in DNA: TGTGCCAGCAGCCAGACTGGTGGTTCCTACAATGAGCAGTTCTTC. This codes for CASSQTGGSYNEQFF.

V gene TRBV29-1 combines with J gene TRBJ2-7; 9 bases are shared with TRBD2. CDR1 is SQVTM, CDR2 ANQGSEA, per germline. V lost 6 bases to trimming and J lost 8 bases; unmatched junction nucleotides: 11. This CDR3 comprises 13 residues. The CDR3: CSVMTSGSGKQYF. DNA for the CDR3: TGCAGCGTCATGACTAGCGGATCCGGGAAGCAGTACTTC.

The chain couples TRBV12-5 to TRBJ2-1; D is uncertain. In germline, CDR1 is LGHNT, CDR2 FRNRAP. The CDR3 is 16 residues long. The V gene lost 7 bases and the J gene lost 0 bases, with 16 bases spanning the gap. CDR3 region: CASAPPAAGSYNEQFF. The CDR3 DNA sequence: TGTGCTAGTGCCCCACCTGCGGCCGGCTCCTACAATGAGCAGTTCTTC.

This chain joins TRBV28 and TRBJ1-1; a possible D gene is TRBD1 (5 bases). Germline V gives CDR1 MDHEN, CDR2 SYDVKM. CDR3 length: 14 amino acids. The ends were cut back, 3 bases at V and 4 bases at J, with 12 bases in the middle. DNA of the CDR3: TGTGCCAGCAGTTTCGGGGGATCGGGCACTGAAGCTTTCTTT. This gives the protein CASSFGGSGTEAFF.

The chain links TRBV13 to TRBJ2-3; no definite D call. The CDR3 totals 13 residues. V shed 0 bases and J shed 5 bases, with 6 bases lying between them. Germline values: CDR1 PRHDT, CDR2 FYEKMQ (reference sequence). CDR3 amino acids: CASSLGRGDTQYF. DNA for the CDR3: TGTGCCAGCAGCTTAGGCCGAGGAGATACGCAGTATTTT.

The gene calls are TRBV15 and TRBJ1-1; 7 bases agree with TRBD1. The CDR3 loop spans 16 amino acids. With V trimmed by 4 bases and J by 3 bases, 11 bases remained unmatched. Germline assignment: CDR1 LNHNV and CDR2 YYDKDF (reference sequence). The CDR3 coding sequence is TGTGCCACCAGCATTGGACAGGCCTACGGGGACACTGAAGCTTTCTTT. Its translation is CATSIGQAYGDTEAFF.